The clone carrying this TCR beta chain was detected a few times. This entry is derived from a study of T-cell reconstitution after alpha-beta-depleted transplantation in children. Between the trimmed V and J ends, which lost 4 bases and 4 bases, there was a span of 11 bases. This CDR3 is built from 13 residues. Per the germline V gene, CDR1 is DFQATT and CDR2 is SNEGSKA (reference sequence). This sample's TCRbeta library carried unique molecular identifier barcodes. TCRdb used MiXCR to reprocess the PCR reads, holding one entry per CDR3 protein. The data show about 580,000 distinct CDR3 sequences, with more than 20% seen just once and about 35% held by the top ten.

The V gene is TRBV20-1, the J gene TRBJ2-1; D is perhaps TRBD2 (6 bases). This TCR derives from a boy less than two years old with Wiskott-Aldrich syndrome, due to receive a stem cell transplant. This specimen consisted of PBMCs, obtained before TCRalphabeta/CD19-depleted stem cell transplant. The CDR3 loop is CSATGDGYNEQFF. CDR3 bases: TGCAGTGCTACGGGAGATGGGTACAATGAGCAGTTCTTC.